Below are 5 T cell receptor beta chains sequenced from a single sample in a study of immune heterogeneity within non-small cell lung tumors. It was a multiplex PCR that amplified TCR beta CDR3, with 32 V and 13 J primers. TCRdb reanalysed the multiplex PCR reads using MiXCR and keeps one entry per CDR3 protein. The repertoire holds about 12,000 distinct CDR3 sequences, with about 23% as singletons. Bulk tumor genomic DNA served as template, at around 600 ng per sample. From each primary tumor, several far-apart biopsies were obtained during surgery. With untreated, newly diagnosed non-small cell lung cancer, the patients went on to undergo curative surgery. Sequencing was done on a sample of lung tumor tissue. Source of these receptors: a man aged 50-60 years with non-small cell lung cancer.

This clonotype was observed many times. The CDR3 loop reads CASGIAGDSYNEQFF. CDR3 bases: TGTGCCAGCGGGATAGCGGGAGACTCCTACAATGAGCAGTTCTTC. The rearrangement joins TRBV2 to TRBJ2-1; 9 bases line up with TRBD2. The CDR3 extends over 15 amino acids. The junction had 5 bases not matched to a gene; V was cut back by 8 bases and J by 0 bases. CDR1 is SNHLY and CDR2 is FYNNEI in the germline V gene.

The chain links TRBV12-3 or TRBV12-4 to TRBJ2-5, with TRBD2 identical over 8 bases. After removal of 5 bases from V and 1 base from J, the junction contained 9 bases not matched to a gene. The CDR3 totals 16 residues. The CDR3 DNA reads TGTGCCAGCAGTCCCCGGGCGGGGGGTACCCAAGAGACCCAGTACTTC. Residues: CASSPRAGGTQETQYF.

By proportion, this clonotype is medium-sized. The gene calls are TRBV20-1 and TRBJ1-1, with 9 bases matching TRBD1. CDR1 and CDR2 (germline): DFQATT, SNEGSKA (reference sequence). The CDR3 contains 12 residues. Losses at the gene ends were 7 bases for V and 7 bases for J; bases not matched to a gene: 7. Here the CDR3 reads CSVLQGAHEAFF. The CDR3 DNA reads TGCAGTGTGTTACAGGGGGCTCATGAAGCTTTCTTT.

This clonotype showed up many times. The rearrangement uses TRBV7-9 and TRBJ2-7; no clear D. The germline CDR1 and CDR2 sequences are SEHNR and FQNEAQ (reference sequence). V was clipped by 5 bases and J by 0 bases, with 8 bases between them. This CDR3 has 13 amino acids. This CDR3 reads CASSPDTSYEQYF. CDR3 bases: TGTGCCAGCAGCCCTGACACCTCCTACGAGCAGTACTTC.

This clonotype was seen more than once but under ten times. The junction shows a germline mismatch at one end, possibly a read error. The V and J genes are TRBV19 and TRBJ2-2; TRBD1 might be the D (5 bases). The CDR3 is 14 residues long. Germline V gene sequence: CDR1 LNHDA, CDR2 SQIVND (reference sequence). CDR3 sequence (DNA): TGTGCCAGAAGTATCGACAGGAACACCGGGGAGCTGTTTTTT. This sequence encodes CARSIDRNTGELFF.